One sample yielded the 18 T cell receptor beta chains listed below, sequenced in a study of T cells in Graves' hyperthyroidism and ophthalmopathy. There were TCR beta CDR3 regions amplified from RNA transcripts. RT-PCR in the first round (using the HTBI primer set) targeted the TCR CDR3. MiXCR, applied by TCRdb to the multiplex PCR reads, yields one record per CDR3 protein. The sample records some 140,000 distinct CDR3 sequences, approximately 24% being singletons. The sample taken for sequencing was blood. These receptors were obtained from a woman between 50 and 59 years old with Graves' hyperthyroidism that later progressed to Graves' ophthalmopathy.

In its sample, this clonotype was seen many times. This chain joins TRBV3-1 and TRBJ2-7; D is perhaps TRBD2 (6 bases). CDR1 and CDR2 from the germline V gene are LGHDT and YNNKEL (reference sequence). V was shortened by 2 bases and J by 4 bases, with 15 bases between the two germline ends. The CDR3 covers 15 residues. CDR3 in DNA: TGTGCCAGCAGCCAAATTCCCACTGCGGGGTACGAGCAGTACTTC. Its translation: CASSQIPTAGYEQYF.

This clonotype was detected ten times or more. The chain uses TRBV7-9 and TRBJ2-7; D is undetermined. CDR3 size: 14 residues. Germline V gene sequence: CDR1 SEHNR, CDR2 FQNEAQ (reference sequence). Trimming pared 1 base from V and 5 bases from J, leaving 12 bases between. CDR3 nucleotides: TGTGCCAGCAGCTTAGTCCTGGGGTTGGACGAGCAGTACTTC. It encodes CASSLVLGLDEQYF. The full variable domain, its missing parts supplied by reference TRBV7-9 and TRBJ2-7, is DTGVSQNPRHKITKRGQNVTFRCDPISEHNRLYWYRQTLGQGPEFLTYFQNEAQLEKSRLLSDRFSAERPKGSFSTLEIQRTEQGDSAMYLCASSLVLGLDEQYFGPGTRLTVT.

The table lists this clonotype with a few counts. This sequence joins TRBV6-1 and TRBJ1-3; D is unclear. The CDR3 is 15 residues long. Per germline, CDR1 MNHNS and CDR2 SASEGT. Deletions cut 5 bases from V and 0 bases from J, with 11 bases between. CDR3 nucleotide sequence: TGTGCCAGCAGTCCCCGGGCCCGCTCTGGAAACACCATATATTTT. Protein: CASSPRARSGNTIYF.

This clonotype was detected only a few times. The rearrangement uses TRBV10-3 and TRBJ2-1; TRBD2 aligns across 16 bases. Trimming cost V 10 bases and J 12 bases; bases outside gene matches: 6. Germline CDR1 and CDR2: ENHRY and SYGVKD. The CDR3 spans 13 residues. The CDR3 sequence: CATGTSGRAGQFF. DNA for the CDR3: TGTGCCACCGGGACTAGCGGGAGGGCCGGGCAGTTCTTC.

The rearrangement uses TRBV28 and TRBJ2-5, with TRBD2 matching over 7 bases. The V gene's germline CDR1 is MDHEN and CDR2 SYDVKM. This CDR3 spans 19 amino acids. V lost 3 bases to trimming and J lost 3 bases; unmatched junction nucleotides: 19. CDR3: CASSFQRGRAYGKEETQYF. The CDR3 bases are TGTGCCAGCAGTTTCCAGCGTGGGAGGGCCTATGGAAAGGAAGAGACCCAGTACTTC.

CDR3: CASSQGPPRGYTF. CDR3 sequence (DNA): TGCGCCAGCAGCCAGGGACCCCCCCGAGGCTACACCTTC. The rearrangement joins TRBV4-1 to TRBJ1-2; D possibly corresponds to TRBD1 (5 bases). Trimming stripped 3 bases from V and 8 bases from J, with 13 bases between. Germline V CDR1 and CDR2: MGHRA, YSYEKL. The CDR3 is 13 residues long.

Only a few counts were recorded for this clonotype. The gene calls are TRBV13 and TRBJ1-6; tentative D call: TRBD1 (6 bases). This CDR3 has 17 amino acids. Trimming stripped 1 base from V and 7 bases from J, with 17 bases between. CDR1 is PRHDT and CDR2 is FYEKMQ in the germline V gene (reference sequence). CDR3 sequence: CASSLVSGARQNSPLHF. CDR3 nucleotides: TGTGCCAGCAGCTTAGTGTCGGGGGCGCGTCAGAATTCACCCCTCCACTTT.

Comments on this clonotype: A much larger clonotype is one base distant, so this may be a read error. DNA of the CDR3: TGTGCCAGCAGCCACAGCGACTATGGCTACACCTTC. Protein: CASSHSDYGYTF. The rearrangement joins TRBV7-9 to TRBJ1-2; D gene uncertain. CDR3 length: 12 residues. Germline CDR1 is SEHNR and CDR2 is FQNEAQ (reference sequence). V was pared by 5 bases and J by 3 bases, with 7 bases between.

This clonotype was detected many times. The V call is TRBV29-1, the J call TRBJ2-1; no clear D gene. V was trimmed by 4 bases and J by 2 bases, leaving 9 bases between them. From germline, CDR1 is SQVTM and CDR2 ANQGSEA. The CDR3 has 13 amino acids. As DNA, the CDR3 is TGCAGCGTTGCCCTAGTCCCCTACAATGAGCAGTTCTTC. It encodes CSVALVPYNEQFF.

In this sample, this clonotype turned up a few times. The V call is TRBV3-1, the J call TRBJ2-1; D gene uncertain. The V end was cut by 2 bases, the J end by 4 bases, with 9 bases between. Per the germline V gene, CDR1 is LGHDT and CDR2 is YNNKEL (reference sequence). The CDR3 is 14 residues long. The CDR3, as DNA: TGTGCCAGCAGCCAATATCAGACGTACAATGAGCAGTTCTTC. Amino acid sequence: CASSQYQTYNEQFF.

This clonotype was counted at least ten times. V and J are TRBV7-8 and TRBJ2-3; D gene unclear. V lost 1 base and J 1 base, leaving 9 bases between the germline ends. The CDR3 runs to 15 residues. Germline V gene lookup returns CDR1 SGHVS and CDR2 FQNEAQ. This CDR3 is CASSLGLAGTDTQYF. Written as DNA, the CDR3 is TGTGCCAGCAGCTTAGGGTTAGCCGGCACAGATACGCAGTATTTT.

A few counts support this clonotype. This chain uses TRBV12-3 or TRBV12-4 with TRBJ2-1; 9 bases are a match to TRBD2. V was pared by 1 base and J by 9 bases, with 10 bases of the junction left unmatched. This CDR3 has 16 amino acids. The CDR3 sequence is CASSLVQAGGLGEQFF. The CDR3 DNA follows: TGTGCCAGCAGTTTAGTGCAAGCGGGAGGCCTTGGTGAGCAGTTCTTC.

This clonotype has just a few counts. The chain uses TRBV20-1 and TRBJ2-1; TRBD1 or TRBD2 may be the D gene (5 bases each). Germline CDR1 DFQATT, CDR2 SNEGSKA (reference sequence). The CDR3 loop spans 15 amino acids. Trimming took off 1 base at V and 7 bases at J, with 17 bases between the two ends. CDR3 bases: TGCAGTGCTAGAGGGTGGGAGAGGCCAGGGAATGAGCAGTTCTTC. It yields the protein CSARGWERPGNEQFF.

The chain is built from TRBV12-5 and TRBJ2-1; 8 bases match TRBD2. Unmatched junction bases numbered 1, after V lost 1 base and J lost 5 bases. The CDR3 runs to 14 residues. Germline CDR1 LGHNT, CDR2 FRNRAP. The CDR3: CASGLAGGDNEQFF. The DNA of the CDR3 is TGTGCTAGTGGTTTGGCGGGGGGGGACAATGAGCAGTTCTTC.

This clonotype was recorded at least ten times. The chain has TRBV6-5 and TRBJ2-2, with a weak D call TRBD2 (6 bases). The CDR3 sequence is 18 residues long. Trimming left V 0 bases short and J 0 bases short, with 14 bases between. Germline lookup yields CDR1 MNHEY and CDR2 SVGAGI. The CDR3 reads CASSYSIFGSANTGELFF. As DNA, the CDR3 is TGTGCCAGCAGTTACTCGATTTTCGGGAGCGCGAACACCGGGGAGCTGTTTTTT.

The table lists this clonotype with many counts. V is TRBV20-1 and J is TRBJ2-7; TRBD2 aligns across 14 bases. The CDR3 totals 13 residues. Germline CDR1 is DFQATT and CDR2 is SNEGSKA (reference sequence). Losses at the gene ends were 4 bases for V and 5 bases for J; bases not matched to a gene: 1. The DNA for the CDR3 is TGCAGTGCTACGGGACTAGCGGGAGACGAGCAGTACTTC. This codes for CSATGLAGDEQYF.

CDR3 in DNA: TGTGCCAGCAGCCAAGGTACAGGGGACTACGAGCAGTACTTC. This encodes CASSQGTGDYEQYF. V gene TRBV4-2 combines with J gene TRBJ2-7, with 7 nucleotides matching TRBD1. In germline, CDR1 is LGHNA, CDR2 YNFKEQ. V lost 1 base and J lost 3; bases outside the gene matches: 3. CDR3 length equals 14 residues.

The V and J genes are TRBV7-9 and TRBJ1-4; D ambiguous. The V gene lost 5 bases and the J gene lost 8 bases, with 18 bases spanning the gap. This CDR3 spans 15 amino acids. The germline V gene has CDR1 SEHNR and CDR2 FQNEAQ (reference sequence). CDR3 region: CASSPRRLAGEKLFF. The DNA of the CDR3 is TGTGCCAGCAGCCCGCGACGGCTAGCTGGGGAAAAACTGTTTTTT.